Following are 12 T cell receptor beta chains from one sample sequenced in a study of CD8 T cells in Susac syndrome. RNA, at about 0.45 to 1 ug, was reverse transcribed with random hexamers. TCRdb ran MiXCR on the immunoSEQ multiplex PCR reads and lists one entry per CDR3 protein. The sample holds over 150,000 distinct CDR3 sequences, 95% to 97% seen once. Material: CD4+ T cells from PBMCs. These receptors were obtained from a human donor with Susac syndrome.

The chain carries TRBV10-3 and TRBJ2-7; tentatively, D is TRBD1 or TRBD2 (7 bases each). V was trimmed by 6 bases and J by 4 bases, leaving 13 bases between them. The CDR3 is 13 amino acids. From germline, CDR1 is ENHRY and CDR2 SYGVKD. CDR3 nucleotide sequence: TGTGCCATCAGAGGGGAGGGGGCTTACGAGCAGTACGTC. Its protein product is CAIRGEGAYEQYV.

In nucleotides, the CDR3 is TGTGCCAGCAGTTACCTGGCTAGCGGTTCCTACGAGCAGTACTTC. Protein product: CASSYLASGSYEQYF. The J gene is TRBJ2-7, the V gene TRBV6-5, with 7 bases lining up with TRBD2. The V gene end was trimmed by 2 bases and the J gene end by 1 base; junction bases not matched to a gene: 5. Germline CDR1 is MNHEY and CDR2 is SVGAGI. The CDR3 has 15 residues.

The V call is TRBV18, the J call TRBJ2-1; D gene unclear. V was trimmed by 5 bases and J by 10 bases, leaving 6 bases between them. The CDR3 spans 10 residues. Germline values: CDR1 KGHSH, CDR2 LQKENI. The CDR3 nucleotides are TGTGCCAGCTCAGGGCAAGAGCAGTTCTTC. Translation gives CASSGQEQFF.

This clonotype was recorded only once. This chain joins TRBV5-1 and TRBJ2-1; no clear D gene. CDR3 length: 13 residues. Trimming removed 1 base at V and 8 bases at J, with 10 bases between. CDR1 is SGHRS, CDR2 YFSETQ, per germline. In nucleotides, the CDR3 is TGCGCCAGCAGCTTGATTTTCGGCTATGAGCAGTTCTTC. Its translation is CASSLIFGYEQFF.

The V and J genes are TRBV6-5 and TRBJ2-7; 8 bases align to TRBD2. Germline V gene lookup returns CDR1 MNHEY and CDR2 SVGAGI. The CDR3 has 14 residues. Trimming took 8 bases from V and 4 from J; bases not matched to a gene: 10. CDR3 amino acids: CASLPSGSKYEQYF. The CDR3 bases are TGTGCCAGCCTGCCGAGCGGGAGTAAGTACGAGCAGTACTTC.

The rearrangement links TRBV20-1 to TRBJ2-7; 7 bases fit TRBD2. This CDR3 is built from 13 residues. V dropped 1 base and J dropped 3; count of bases not matched to a gene: 3. Germline V gene sequence: CDR1 DFQATT, CDR2 SNEGSKA (reference sequence). CDR3 in DNA: TGCAGTGCTAGAGGGGCTAGCGGCTACGAGCAGTACTTC. Its protein product is CSARGASGYEQYF.

CDR3 protein: CASSLRGMYQETQYF. DNA for the CDR3: TGTGCCAGCAGTTTACGGGGCATGTACCAAGAGACCCAGTACTTC. J is TRBJ2-5 and V is TRBV27; D might be TRBD1 or TRBD2, each matching 5 bases. V lost 2 bases to trimming and J lost 0 bases, with 10 bases between them. Per germline, CDR1 MNHEY and CDR2 SMNVEV (reference sequence). This CDR3 has 15 residues.

The chain has TRBV9 and TRBJ2-7, with D hard to call. Germline lookup yields CDR1 SGDLS and CDR2 YYNGEE. V was shortened by 0 bases and J by 9 bases, with 19 bases between the two germline ends. CDR3 size: 15 residues. This chain's CDR3 is CASSVDPTRTEGQYF. DNA of the CDR3: TGTGCCAGCAGCGTAGATCCCACTCGGACGGAAGGGCAGTACTTC.

The chain links TRBV2 to TRBJ1-2; D unresolved. The CDR3 runs to 14 residues. In germline, CDR1 is SNHLY, CDR2 FYNNEI. Deletions cut 3 bases from V and 0 bases from J, with 8 bases between. Here the CDR3 DNA reads TGTGCCAGCAGTGAGGAAAGTACTAACTATGGCTACACCTTC. Translating gives CASSEESTNYGYTF. Full variable domain (outside the CDR3, taken from reference TRBV2 and TRBJ1-2): EPEVTQTPSHQVTQMGQEVILRCVPISNHLYFYWYRQILGQKVEFLVSFYNNEISEKSEIFDDQFSVERPDGSNFTLKIRSTKLEDSAMYFCASSEESTNYGYTFGSGTRLTVV.

The gene calls are TRBV3-1 and TRBJ2-4, with 8 bases identical to TRBD2. Germline V gene data show CDR1 as LGHDT and CDR2 as YNNKEL (reference sequence). This CDR3 has 18 amino acids. V lost 3 bases to trimming and J lost 1 base; unmatched junction nucleotides: 11. The CDR3 DNA reads as TGTGCCAGCAGCCAGGGGTCCCCAGCGGGAGTGGCCAAAAACATTCAGTACTTC. This encodes CASSQGSPAGVAKNIQYF.

The chain couples TRBV19 to TRBJ2-7; 8 bases line up with TRBD2. This CDR3 has 15 residues. Per the germline V gene, CDR1 is LNHDA and CDR2 is SQIVND (reference sequence). Trimming removed 2 bases from V and 3 bases from J; junction bases left unmatched: 6. The chain's CDR3 is CASSISAGGVYEQYV. CDR3 in DNA: TGTGCCAGTAGTATATCGGCGGGGGGTGTCTACGAGCAGTACGTC.

The rearrangement joins TRBV11-2 to TRBJ2-7; D ambiguous. The germline V and J ends were trimmed by 5 bases and 0 bases, with 11 bases remaining between them. The CDR3 runs to 14 residues. Germline V lookup: CDR1 SGHAT, CDR2 FQNNGV. The CDR3 region has the DNA TGTGCCAGCAGCCTCCAGACACGCTCCTACGAGCAGTACTTC. Encoded protein: CASSLQTRSYEQYF.